This TCR beta chain was sequenced for a study of STAT3 mutations in large granular lymphocyte leukemia. Looking at the study overall: Immunosuppressive therapy was given to more than half of T-LGLL patients. Study-wide results and limits: In T-cell large granular lymphocyte leukemia, about half of patients showed multiple immunodominant subclonotypes.

TCRdb's table, derived via immunoSEQ multiplex PCR, lists solely in-frame clones and lacks some. The sample carries roughly 3,200 clones, roughly 44% recorded once. With respect to this clone: Its antigen is not identified.

The V gene lost 4 bases and the J gene lost 4 bases, with 20 bases spanning the gap. Germline V gene sequence: CDR1 SEHNR, CDR2 FQNEAQ (reference sequence). This CDR3 has 16 residues. Sequencing was done on a sample of peripheral blood mononuclear cells. The TCR sequence derives from a man aged 50 to 59 with T-cell large granular lymphocyte leukemia. Some clones in this sample may be carry-over from other donors' samples. The chain has TRBV7-9 and TRBJ2-7, with D perhaps assigned TRBD1 or TRBD2 (5 bases each). CDR3: CASSSQRGQVRYEQYF. As DNA, the CDR3 is TGTGCCAGCAGCTCCCAGAGGGGTCAAGTTAGGTACGAGCAGTACTTC.